This T cell receptor (beta chain) came from a study of cytomegalovirus exposure and HLA in healthy donors. This clone occurred a few times. The antigen is unknown. Overall study findings and caveats: An analysis that came later showed most CMV-associated TCR beta chains appearing HLA-restricted. With later analysis, a missense DCLRE1C variant became linked to TCR beta V- and J-gene trimming. Per published reports, the classifier diagnosed cytomegalovirus status with high specificity and sensitivity.

Both 60 Vbeta primers and 13 Jbeta primers went into the PCR. Libraries were prepared by immunoSEQ multiplex PCR; TCRdb keeps only in-frame clonotypes and omits some of them. Here the sample spans roughly 200,000 clones, approximately 78% being singletons. Material: PBMCs. The receptor was isolated from a woman in her thirties or forties in good health and CMV-seronegative.

CDR3: CASSLRSDTQYF. The DNA for the CDR3 is TGTGCCAGCAGCTTACGGTCAGATACGCAGTATTTT. V usage is TRBV7-6 and J usage is TRBJ2-3; D not certain. The V end lost 2 bases, the J end lost 4 bases, and 4 bases lay between the germline ends. The germline CDR1 and CDR2 sequences are SGHVS and FNYEAQ. The CDR3 length is 12 residues.